This entry lists 30 T cell receptor beta chains sequenced from one sample in a study of T cell responses to AZD1222 COVID-19 vaccine. Libraries were prepared by immunoSEQ multiplex PCR; TCRdb keeps only in-frame clonotypes and omits some of them. The table includes about 73,000 clones, about 88% detected once. The sample here was peripheral blood, taken 28 days after the second AZD1222 dose. The receptor set was obtained from an adult who received the AZD1222 COVID-19 vaccine.

This clone showed up just once. V is TRBV9 and J is TRBJ2-7; perhaps TRBD2 as D (6 bases). The V gene lost 0 bases and the J gene lost 6 bases, with 13 bases spanning the gap. Germline values: CDR1 SGDLS, CDR2 YYNGEE. The CDR3 totals 14 residues. DNA of the CDR3: TGTGCCAGCAGCGTAGGGAGGGGATGGGGCGAGCAGTACTTC. Its protein product is CASSVGRGWGEQYF.

The V and J genes are TRBV7-2 and TRBJ1-2; 7 nucleotides align to TRBD1. The germline V gene has CDR1 SGHTA and CDR2 FQGNSA. J lost 2 bases, V lost 6 bases, and 15 bases had no gene match. The length of the CDR3 is 17 residues. CDR3 loop: CASSISGQINWNYGYTF. The DNA of the CDR3 is TGTGCCAGCAGTATATCGGGACAGATCAACTGGAACTATGGCTACACCTTC.

V is TRBV29-1 and J is TRBJ1-4; possibly TRBD1 for D (6 bases). The CDR3 consists of 15 residues. CDR1 is SQVTM and CDR2 is ANQGSEA in the germline V gene. Deletions cut 4 bases from V and 0 bases from J, with 12 bases between. CDR3 protein: CSVGQGGATNEKLFF. The CDR3 DNA follows: TGCAGCGTTGGTCAAGGGGGTGCAACTAATGAAAAACTGTTTTTT.

The J gene is TRBJ1-1, the V gene TRBV10-3; D is possibly TRBD1 (5 bases). The germline gives CDR1 ENHRY, CDR2 SYGVKD. This CDR3 contains 14 residues. Trimming removed 3 bases from V and 8 bases from J, with 16 bases in between. Here the CDR3 reads CAISDPRAAAEAFF. The CDR3 DNA is TGTGCCATCAGTGACCCCAGGGCGGCGGCGGAAGCTTTCTTT.

The chain links TRBV14 to TRBJ2-7; D might be TRBD2 (6 bases). The CDR3 spans 19 residues. V lost 1 base and J lost 0, with 22 bases in between. Germline values: CDR1 SGHDN, CDR2 FVKESK. Written as DNA, the CDR3 is TGTGCCAGCAGCCAAGGAGGGGCTTCGGGGACTCAGAGCTCCTACGAGCAGTACGTC. Its protein is CASSQGGASGTQSSYEQYV.

This rearrangement joins TRBV5-1 to TRBJ2-2; D possibly corresponds to TRBD1 (6 bases). The V gene's germline CDR1 is SGHRS and CDR2 YFSETQ. The CDR3 loop spans 16 amino acids. The V end was cut by 4 bases, the J end by 0 bases, with 13 bases between. The DNA of the CDR3 is TGCGCCAGCAGCCCCATCACAGGGACGAACACCGGGGAGCTGTTTTTT. This codes for CASSPITGTNTGELFF.

This chain links TRBV27 with TRBJ2-5; the D call may be TRBD1 or TRBD2 (5 bases each). Trimming stripped 3 bases from V and 5 bases from J, with 22 bases between. CDR3 size: 17 residues. From germline, CDR1 is MNHEY and CDR2 SMNVEV (reference sequence). The CDR3, as DNA: TGTGCCAGCAGTTTGGGACGGTTTATTGTAAAGTTGGAGACCCAGTACTTC. Residues: CASSLGRFIVKLETQYF.

This chain uses TRBV5-3 with TRBJ2-3; 7 bases align to TRBD2. TRBV5-3 is annotated as an ORF whose role is uncertain. J gave up 0 bases and V 0 bases, and 1 base lay outside the gene matches. The CDR3 sequence is 15 residues long. As DNA, the CDR3 is TGTGCCAGAAGCTTGGGAGCGGGAAGCACAGATACGCAGTATTTT. Amino acid sequence: CARSLGAGSTDTQYF.

The V and J genes are TRBV27 and TRBJ1-6, with a tentative D call TRBD1 (6 bases). V lost 2 bases, J lost 8 bases, and 22 bases lay in between. The CDR3 runs 18 residues. Germline lookup yields CDR1 MNHEY and CDR2 SMNVEV (reference sequence). CDR3 loop: CASSLVQGLSVRDSPLHF. The CDR3 nucleotides read TGTGCCAGCAGTTTAGTGCAGGGGCTATCGGTGAGGGATTCACCCCTCCACTTT.

CDR3 in amino acids: CASSVSSRGNTEAFF. In nucleotides, the CDR3 is TGTGCCAGCAGTGTAAGTTCCAGGGGGAACACTGAAGCTTTCTTT. This chain links TRBV9 with TRBJ1-1, with D perhaps TRBD1 (6 bases). Looked up from germline, CDR1 is SGDLS and CDR2 is YYNGEE. This CDR3 region has 15 residues. V was clipped by 5 bases and J by 1 base, with 15 bases between them.

The chain joins TRBV19 to TRBJ2-2; TRBD2 is a possible D gene (5 bases). CDR1 is LNHDA and CDR2 is SQIVND in the germline V gene (reference sequence). Trimming shortened V by 6 bases and J by 5 bases, and 10 bases separated the two germline ends. This CDR3 has 13 amino acids. The CDR3 sequence: CASRDPGTGELFF. CDR3 bases: TGTGCCAGTAGAGACCCGGGGACCGGGGAGCTGTTTTTT.

The chain is built from TRBV6-1 and TRBJ1-1, with D unclear. The CDR3 runs 13 residues. CDR1 and CDR2 from the germline V gene are MNHNS and SASEGT. The V end was cut by 2 bases, the J end by 1 base, with 5 bases between. CDR3 DNA: TGTGCCAGCAGTGAACACAGGAACACTGAAGCTTTCTTT. Its translation is CASSEHRNTEAFF.

The chain has TRBV7-2 and TRBJ2-3; 9 nucleotides align to TRBD1. Germline V gives CDR1 SGHTA, CDR2 FQGNSA. The CDR3 is 15 amino acids. J lost 1 base, V lost 6 bases, and 5 bases had no gene match. Written as DNA, the CDR3 is TGTGCCAGCAGTCAACAGGGGGCAGGCACAGATACGCAGTATTTT. Its translation is CASSQQGAGTDTQYF.

J is TRBJ1-2 and V is TRBV12-3 or TRBV12-4; D may be TRBD1 (6 bases). The CDR3 runs to 13 residues. V was clipped by 7 bases and J by 2 bases, with 11 bases between them. CDR3 sequence: CASTLDRNYGYTF. The CDR3 nucleotides are TGTGCCAGCACCCTAGACAGGAACTATGGCTACACCTTC.

The J gene is TRBJ2-1, the V gene TRBV7-9, with a possible D match to TRBD1 (6 bases). The germline gives CDR1 SEHNR, CDR2 FQNEAQ (reference sequence). V lost 1 base to trimming and J lost 9 bases, with 10 bases between them. CDR3 size: 13 residues. The CDR3 DNA sequence: TGTGCCAGCAGCTTAGGGGGGCCGGGTGAGCAGTTCTTC. It yields the protein CASSLGGPGEQFF.

This clone is medium-sized (0.01 to 0.1%) in the sample. The chain employs TRBV4-2 and TRBJ2-1; TRBD2 aligns across 12 bases. The V and J ends lost 0 bases and 9 bases, in that order; junction bases with no gene match: 15. This CDR3 contains 19 residues. The germline V gene has CDR1 LGHNA and CDR2 YNFKEQ. CDR3: CASSQEIVEVGLAGFEQFF. CDR3 in DNA: TGTGCCAGCAGCCAAGAGATCGTAGAAGTAGGACTAGCGGGGTTTGAGCAGTTCTTC.

V usage is TRBV6-2 or TRBV6-3 and J usage is TRBJ2-3; D might be TRBD2 (6 bases). The CDR3 loop spans 17 amino acids. The V gene lost 0 bases and the J gene lost 2 bases, with 15 bases spanning the gap. CDR1 is MNHEY, CDR2 SVGEGT, per germline. DNA of the CDR3: TGTGCCAGCAGTTACTCGATAGAGCGGGTTATCACAGATACGCAGTATTTT. It translates to CASSYSIERVITDTQYF.

CDR3 in amino acids: CARETGTPSGANVLTF. The CDR3 region has the DNA TGTGCCAGAGAAACAGGTACCCCCTCTGGGGCCAACGTCCTGACTTTC. The chain links TRBV21-1 to TRBJ2-6; no DNA check was done on the table's D call, TRBD1. TRBV21-1 is given as a pseudogene. The CDR3 loop spans 16 amino acids.

The genes are TRBV30 and TRBJ1-1; perhaps TRBD1 as D (5 bases). V was clipped by 3 bases and J by 1 base, with 12 bases between them. The germline gives CDR1 GTSNPN, CDR2 SVGIG (reference sequence). The CDR3 has 14 residues. CDR3 DNA sequence: TGTGCCTGGAGCCCCCCGGGACGGAACACTGAAGCTTTCTTT. It translates to CAWSPPGRNTEAFF.

V is TRBV13 and J is TRBJ1-1, with 9 bases fitting TRBD1. Germline-derived CDR1 and CDR2 are PRHDT and FYEKMQ (reference sequence). The CDR3 loop spans 15 amino acids. V gave up 5 bases and J gave up 0 bases; unmatched junction bases: 4. This chain's CDR3 is CASSSRDRVNTEAFF. The CDR3 DNA reads TGTGCCAGCAGCAGCCGGGACAGGGTGAACACTGAAGCTTTCTTT.

The chain has TRBV7-9 and TRBJ2-5; D gene ambiguous. This CDR3 comprises 12 residues. Germline lookup yields CDR1 SEHNR and CDR2 FQNEAQ (reference sequence). Trimming shortened V by 0 bases and J by 4 bases, and 3 bases separated the two germline ends. Written as DNA, the CDR3 is TGTGCCAGCAGCTTAGCGCGAGAGACCCAGTACTTC. Encoded protein: CASSLARETQYF.

The V call is TRBV6-5, the J call TRBJ1-6, with D unclear. The germline V gene has CDR1 MNHEY and CDR2 SVGAGI. Trimming took off 4 bases at V and 10 bases at J, with 17 bases between the two ends. The CDR3 totals 15 residues. DNA of the CDR3: TGTGCCAGCAGTTCCTGGGCATCGGGTGGGTCACCCCTCCACTTT. Protein sequence: CASSSWASGGSPLHF.

This clone was seen more than once but under ten times. The rearrangement joins TRBV4-1 to TRBJ1-5; D gene ambiguous. Germline CDR1 reads MGHRA; CDR2 reads YSYEKL. The CDR3 is 17 residues long. Trimming took 0 bases from V and 2 from J, leaving 14 bases between them. The CDR3 sequence is CASSQEPGRVGNQPQHF. The CDR3 DNA sequence: TGCGCCAGCAGCCAAGAACCCGGCCGAGTAGGCAATCAGCCCCAGCATTTT.

The chain joins TRBV29-1 to TRBJ2-7; D remains unclear. The CDR3 spans 13 residues. The germline V gene has CDR1 SQVTM and CDR2 ANQGSEA. V gave up 6 bases and J gave up 5 bases, with 17 bases separating them. The CDR3 protein is CSVGRLAIHEQYF. The DNA of the CDR3 is TGCAGCGTGGGTCGGCTGGCAATCCACGAGCAGTACTTC.

The chain recombines TRBV5-1 with TRBJ2-2; D unresolved. The CDR3 extends over 16 amino acids. Germline V gene data show CDR1 as SGHRS and CDR2 as YFSETQ. Trimming removed 0 bases from V and 4 bases from J, with 13 bases in between. The CDR3: CASSLVPRSGTGELFF. In nucleotides, the CDR3 is TGCGCCAGCAGCTTGGTCCCCAGGTCAGGCACCGGGGAGCTGTTTTTT.

This CDR3 reads CASSFPPSGEQFF. In DNA, the CDR3 is TGTGCCAGCAGCTTCCCCCCCTCGGGGGAGCAGTTCTTC. The rearrangement joins TRBV7-3 to TRBJ2-1; maybe TRBD2 (5 bases). The CDR3 sequence is 13 residues long. Trimming removed 3 bases at V and 10 bases at J, with 13 bases between. Germline assignment: CDR1 SGHTA and CDR2 FQGTGA.

This rearrangement joins TRBV19 to TRBJ2-3, with 13 bases identical to TRBD2. This CDR3 comprises 15 residues. Germline loops: CDR1 LNHDA, CDR2 SQIVND (reference sequence). V gave up 7 bases and J gave up 2 bases; unmatched junction bases: 3. CDR3 in DNA: TGTGCCAGTACCGGACTAGCGGGAGTCACAGATACGCAGTATTTT. Translation gives CASTGLAGVTDTQYF.

V is TRBV18 and J is TRBJ1-2, with 7 bases matching TRBD1. Germline V gives CDR1 KGHSH, CDR2 LQKENI. Trimming cost V 6 bases and J 4 bases; bases outside gene matches: 5. CDR3 length equals 13 residues. The CDR3 DNA sequence: TGTGCCAGCTCGTGGACAGGCCTCTATGGCTACACCTTC. As protein: CASSWTGLYGYTF.

The CDR3 sequence: CASSVAWGRANYGYTF. CDR3 DNA: TGTGCCAGCAGCGTAGCCTGGGGAAGGGCTAACTATGGCTACACCTTC. This chain connects TRBV9 to TRBJ1-2; D is unclear. V was trimmed by 0 bases and J by 0 bases, leaving 12 bases between them. CDR3 length equals 16 residues. Germline CDR1 reads SGDLS; CDR2 reads YYNGEE.

The chain joins TRBV11-2 to TRBJ2-1; TRBD2 matches at 13 bases. The CDR3 has 18 residues. The V and J ends lost 2 bases and 9 bases, in that order; junction bases with no gene match: 13. Germline CDR1 reads SGHAT; CDR2 reads FQNNGV. The CDR3 spells CASSLRTSGRAGVSEQFF. The CDR3 DNA reads as TGTGCCAGCAGCTTACGTACTAGCGGGAGGGCCGGGGTGAGTGAGCAGTTCTTC.